Following are 6 T cell receptor beta chains from one sample sequenced in a study of blood T cell repertoires in COVID-19. Profiling relied on immunoSEQ multiplex PCR, and the TCRdb table lists in-frame clones only, not all of them. Altogether about 42,000 clones are present, 80% to 90% being singletons, with the ten largest covering more than 7%. What was sequenced was peripheral blood. These receptors were obtained from a man in his thirties or forties with active or convalescent COVID-19.

This chain connects TRBV4-2 to TRBJ1-2, with 7 bases lining up with TRBD1. The V and J ends lost 3 bases and 0 bases, in that order; junction bases with no gene match: 4. The germline gives CDR1 LGHNA, CDR2 YNFKEQ. The CDR3 consists of 15 residues. As DNA, the CDR3 is TGTGCCAGCAGCCAGAGGGACAGAGCTAACTATGGCTACACCTTC. This codes for CASSQRDRANYGYTF.

The gene calls are TRBV4-1 and TRBJ1-1, with D perhaps matching TRBD1 (6 bases). The CDR3 is 13 residues long. The germline V and J ends were trimmed by 1 base and 11 bases, with 14 bases remaining between them. The germline V gene encodes CDR1 MGHRA and CDR2 YSYEKL. The CDR3 coding sequence is TGCGCCAGCAGCCAAGCTTGGGGGCTAGGGGCTTTCTTT. Amino acids: CASSQAWGLGAFF.

This rearrangement joins TRBV19 to TRBJ1-2; no definite D call. Trimming stripped 7 bases from V and 2 bases from J, with 8 bases between. The CDR3 extends over 12 amino acids. Germline loops: CDR1 LNHDA, CDR2 SQIVND (reference sequence). The CDR3 here is CASNYGNYGYTF. The CDR3, as DNA: TGTGCCAGTAATTACGGGAACTATGGCTACACCTTC.

V usage is TRBV2 and J usage is TRBJ1-1; 9 bases map to TRBD1. CDR3 length equals 17 residues. CDR1 and CDR2 (germline): SNHLY, FYNNEI. J lost 1 base, V lost 0 bases, and 6 bases had no gene match. The CDR3 reads CASSEAKVDRGNTEAFF. CDR3 in DNA: TGTGCCAGCAGTGAAGCGAAGGTGGACAGGGGGAACACTGAAGCTTTCTTT. Full variable domain (rest looked up from reference TRBV2 and TRBJ1-1): EPEVTQTPSHQVTQMGQEVILRCVPISNHLYFYWYRQILGQKVEFLVSFYNNEISEKSEIFDDQFSVERPDGSNFTLKIRSTKLEDSAMYFCASSEAKVDRGNTEAFFGQGTRLTVV.

V and J are TRBV14 and TRBJ1-4; D is unresolved. The CDR3 sequence is 13 residues long. V was cut by 1 base and J by 12 bases, with 12 bases left in between. Germline assignment: CDR1 SGHDN and CDR2 FVKESK. The CDR3 loop reads CASSQVFAGELFF. The CDR3 coding sequence is TGTGCCAGCAGCCAAGTGTTCGCCGGGGAACTGTTTTTT.

This chain joins TRBV6-5 and TRBJ1-1; D is undetermined. The V gene lost 6 bases and the J gene lost 14 bases, with 16 bases spanning the gap. Germline V CDR1 and CDR2: MNHEY, SVGAGI. The CDR3 loop spans 11 amino acids. In DNA form, the CDR3 reads TGTGCCAGCAGAGCTTACGAATCGGGATTCTTT. Residues: CASRAYESGFF.